This T cell receptor beta chain was found in a study of T cell repertoires in cytomegalovirus infection. Study in general: It can be stated that public TCR beta signatures indicated CMV infection as well as a matching HLA type.

Study-level points and caveats: Pooled public TCR beta family frequency picked out CMV carriers with the relevant HLA. HLA-C-restricted CMV-specific TCR beta clonotypes prevailed in the ex vivo response.

About this clonotype itself: Its antigen remains unidentified.

In TCRdb, the reads were re-called with MiXCR into one record per CDR3 protein. Among approximately 990,000 distinct CDR3 sequences, under 40% were seen once, and the ten largest hold about an eighth. This CDR3 has 15 residues. V shed 4 bases and J 8 bases; nucleotides not matched to a gene: 8. Germline CDR1 and CDR2: MGHRA and YSYEKL. This clonotype was sampled from a human donor in good health (CMV status not recorded). Some clones in this sample may be carry-over from other donors' samples. The chain couples TRBV4-1 to TRBJ2-1; 10 nucleotides agree with TRBD2. Material: cultured CD8+ T cells from PBMCs, obtained from culture after CMV antigen stimulation. The CDR3 DNA is TGCGCCAGCAGCCTCGGACTAGCGGTCAGGGATGAGCAGTTCTTC. It encodes CASSLGLAVRDEQFF.